These 17 T cell receptor beta chains came from one sample sequenced in a study of vaccination effects on CD4 cells after COVID-19. Data came from immunoSEQ multiplex PCR; TCRdb stores just in-frame clones and leaves some out. The profile shows 25,000 to 30,000 clones, roughly 68% of them singletons. Before sequencing took place, the ViraFEST assay used viral peptide pools to expand antigen-specific CD4+ T cells. Culture lasted about 11 days before CD4+ T cell isolation. Vaccine administered to participants consisted of two doses of either BNT162b2 or mRNA-1273. No antigen is known for these receptors. The sample consisted of CD4+ T cells from PBMCs cultured with HCoV-OC43 spike peptides, taken after COVID-19 vaccination. Subset meaning: HCoV-OC43 spike overlapping peptide pool stimulation. The source of these receptors is a human donor who received a COVID-19 vaccine.

The rearrangement joins TRBV5-1 to TRBJ2-3; 9 bases match TRBD2. Trimming removed 2 bases from V and 3 bases from J; junction bases left unmatched: 4. This CDR3 has 15 amino acids. CDR1 is SGHRS, CDR2 YFSETQ, per germline. CDR3 amino acids: CASSLAGGGTDTQYF. The CDR3 DNA sequence: TGCGCCAGCAGCTTAGCGGGGGGTGGTACAGATACGCAGTATTTT. The variable domain in full, completed from reference TRBV5-1 and TRBJ2-3, reads KAGVTQTPRYLIKTRGQQVTLSCSPISGHRSVSWYQQTPGQGLQFLFEYFSETQRNKGNFPGRFSGRQFSNSRSEMNVSTLELGDSALYLCASSLAGGGTDTQYFGPGTRLTVL.

By sample share, this clone is medium-sized. V usage is TRBV4-2 and J usage is TRBJ2-5; TRBD1 matches at 8 bases. The CDR3 spans 15 residues. Per germline, CDR1 LGHNA and CDR2 YNFKEQ. The junction had 8 bases not matched to a gene; V was cut back by 4 bases and J by 4 bases. The CDR3 DNA sequence: TGTGCCAGCAGCCCACAAAATGGACAGGGAGAGACCCAGTACTTC. Translating gives CASSPQNGQGETQYF.

The genes are TRBV7-2 and TRBJ1-6, with unresolved D. The CDR3 has 12 residues. V lost 3 bases and J 9 bases, leaving 6 bases between the germline ends. Looked up from germline, CDR1 is SGHTA and CDR2 is FQGNSA. CDR3 coding DNA: TGTGCCAGCAGCTTTTTAAGTTCACCCCTCCACTTT. It is translated as CASSFLSSPLHF.

This clone was counted once. The chain employs TRBV27 and TRBJ2-1; the D call may be TRBD1 or TRBD2 (5 bases each). Germline V CDR1 and CDR2: MNHEY, SMNVEV (reference sequence). V dropped 7 bases and J dropped 1 base, with 11 bases sitting between them. The CDR3 length is 14 residues. CDR3 DNA: TGTGCCAGCAATCGGGACCAATCCTACAATGAGCAGTTCTTC. It specifies CASNRDQSYNEQFF.

The rearrangement uses TRBV6-5 and TRBJ2-7; D not resolved. V lost 7 bases, J lost 7 bases, and 11 bases lay in between. The CDR3 consists of 11 residues. CDR1 and CDR2 (germline): MNHEY, SVGAGI. The CDR3 spells CASMWHLEQYF. As DNA, the CDR3 is TGTGCCAGCATGTGGCACCTAGAGCAGTACTTC.

The chain is built from TRBV5-4 and TRBJ2-3; 7 bases match TRBD1. This CDR3 region has 16 residues. CDR1 SGHNT and CDR2 YYREEE come from the germline V gene (reference sequence). The V gene end was trimmed by 3 bases and the J gene end by 2 bases; junction bases not matched to a gene: 9. The CDR3 loop is CASSSTGTDITDTQYF. CDR3 nucleotide sequence: TGTGCCAGCAGCTCAACCGGGACAGACATCACAGATACGCAGTATTTT.

The gene calls are TRBV24-1 and TRBJ2-6; TRBD1 matches at 7 bases. Germline V CDR1 and CDR2: KGHDR, SFDVKD. The CDR3 runs to 20 residues. The V segment lost 9 bases and the J segment 1 base; nucleotides outside the gene matches: 20. The CDR3 spells CATGWVKLDRAASGANVLTF. For the CDR3, the DNA is TGTGCCACCGGTTGGGTAAAGTTAGACAGGGCTGCATCTGGGGCCAACGTCCTGACTTTC.

This chain uses TRBV15 with TRBJ1-6; 7 bases fit TRBD1. V dropped 4 bases and J dropped 8; count of bases not matched to a gene: 5. This CDR3 comprises 14 residues. Germline CDR1 and CDR2: LNHNV and YYDKDF (reference sequence). Written as DNA, the CDR3 is TGTGCCACCAGCAAACAGGGGTTGGATTCACCCCTCCACTTT. It encodes CATSKQGLDSPLHF.

The CDR3 nucleotides read TGTGCCTGGAGTAAAACAGGGGGTGTTAACGATCAGCCCCAGCATTTT. It codes for CAWSKTGGVNDQPQHF. This sequence joins TRBV30 and TRBJ1-5; the match to TRBD1 covers 8 bases. CDR3 length: 16 amino acids. The V segment lost 2 bases and the J segment 5 bases; nucleotides outside the gene matches: 11. Germline assignment: CDR1 GTSNPN and CDR2 SVGIG (reference sequence).

The chain couples TRBV29-1 to TRBJ2-2; unclear D gene. CDR3 length: 14 residues. Deletions cut 4 bases from V and 1 base from J, with 10 bases between. The germline V gene encodes CDR1 SQVTM and CDR2 ANQGSEA. The CDR3 bases are TGCAGCGTTGCCCCGGTTCAGAACACCGGGGAGCTGTTTTTT. Its protein product is CSVAPVQNTGELFF.

The rearrangement links TRBV6-5 to TRBJ2-1; 10 bases align to TRBD2. The CDR3 totals 15 residues. V shed 0 bases and J 8 bases; nucleotides not matched to a gene: 4. Per the germline V gene, CDR1 is MNHEY and CDR2 is SVGAGI. CDR3 sequence: CASSYSASGGYEQFF. Here the CDR3 DNA reads TGTGCCAGCAGTTACTCGGCTAGCGGGGGTTATGAGCAGTTCTTC.

In its sample, this clone was seen a few times. This chain uses TRBV7-9 with TRBJ1-1, with D unclear. In germline, CDR1 is SEHNR, CDR2 FQNEAQ (reference sequence). This CDR3 region has 14 residues. The V end was cut by 5 bases, the J end by 4 bases, with 14 bases between. The CDR3 DNA is TGTGCCAGCAGCCTAGGTGAGATTTTCACTGAAGCTTTCTTT. As protein: CASSLGEIFTEAFF.

The chain employs TRBV5-1 and TRBJ2-7; 10 positions match TRBD2. The J segment lost 4 bases and the V segment lost 7 bases, leaving 17 bases of the junction unmatched. This CDR3 has 17 residues. From germline, CDR1 is SGHRS and CDR2 YFSETQ. The CDR3 spells CASRPSDSGRNLYEQYF. The CDR3 DNA follows: TGCGCCAGCCGACCGAGTGATAGCGGGAGGAACTTATACGAGCAGTACTTC. The full variable domain, its missing parts supplied by reference TRBV5-1 and TRBJ2-7, is KAGVTQTPRYLIKTRGQQVTLSCSPISGHRSVSWYQQTPGQGLQFLFEYFSETQRNKGNFPGRFSGRQFSNSRSEMNVSTLELGDSALYLCASRPSDSGRNLYEQYFGPGTRLTVT.

The gene calls are TRBV4-1 and TRBJ2-3; 7 bases are a match to TRBD1. The V gene's germline CDR1 is MGHRA and CDR2 YSYEKL. The CDR3 consists of 16 residues. Trimming cost V 4 bases and J 5 bases; bases outside gene matches: 12. Written as DNA, the CDR3 is TGCGCCAGCAGCCGAAAGAATGAGGGGGCTAGAGATACGCAGTATTTT. This translates into CASSRKNEGARDTQYF.

The chain is built from TRBV5-4 and TRBJ1-1; unclear D gene. Trimming cost V 1 base and J 11 bases, with 15 bases left between them. The CDR3 spans 13 residues. Germline assignment: CDR1 SGHNT and CDR2 YYREEE (reference sequence). For the CDR3, the DNA is TGTGCCAGCAGCTTGCCGGCAATCGGGTCGGCTTTCTTT. Translation gives CASSLPAIGSAFF.

This clone qualifies as medium-sized. The chain carries TRBV4-1 and TRBJ2-3, with 16 positions matching TRBD2. V shed 1 base and J 1 base; nucleotides not matched to a gene: 5. The germline V gene encodes CDR1 MGHRA and CDR2 YSYEKL. CDR3 size: 19 residues. The chain's CDR3 is CASSQGGLAGGLGTDTQYF. CDR3 coding DNA: TGCGCCAGCAGCCAAGGGGGACTAGCGGGAGGGCTGGGCACAGATACGCAGTATTTT.

The chain employs TRBV7-8 and TRBJ1-2; TRBD1 agrees at 8 bases. The CDR3 totals 15 residues. Trimming cost V 5 bases and J 6 bases; bases outside gene matches: 11. In germline, CDR1 is SGHVS, CDR2 FQNEAQ. This CDR3 is CASSRSTGEVHGYTF. Here the CDR3 DNA reads TGTGCCAGCAGCAGATCGACAGGGGAGGTTCATGGCTACACCTTC.